This T cell receptor beta chain was sequenced for a study of blood T cell repertoires in COVID-19. In the study overall: Researchers got acute and convalescent COVID-19 samples from the United States, Italy and Spain. From T cells, B-cell-depleted T cells, or PBMCs came the material, which was cDNA or gDNA.

Some clones are missing from TCRdb's copy, which holds only in-frame ones; the method was immunoSEQ multiplex PCR. The sample yields about 170,000 clones, approximately 84% seen once. CDR3 length equals 16 residues. J gave up 5 bases and V 0 bases, and 6 bases lay outside the gene matches. Per the germline V gene, CDR1 is SGHNT and CDR2 is YYREEE (reference sequence). This clone showed up just once. The rearrangement links TRBV5-4 to TRBJ2-3; TRBD2 aligns across 10 bases. This clonotype was sampled from a man younger than 35 with active or convalescent COVID-19. Sequencing was done on a sample of peripheral blood. CDR3 amino acids: CASSLERGGRRDTQYF. As DNA, the CDR3 is TGTGCCAGCAGCTTGGAGCGGGGGGGCCGTAGAGATACGCAGTATTTT.